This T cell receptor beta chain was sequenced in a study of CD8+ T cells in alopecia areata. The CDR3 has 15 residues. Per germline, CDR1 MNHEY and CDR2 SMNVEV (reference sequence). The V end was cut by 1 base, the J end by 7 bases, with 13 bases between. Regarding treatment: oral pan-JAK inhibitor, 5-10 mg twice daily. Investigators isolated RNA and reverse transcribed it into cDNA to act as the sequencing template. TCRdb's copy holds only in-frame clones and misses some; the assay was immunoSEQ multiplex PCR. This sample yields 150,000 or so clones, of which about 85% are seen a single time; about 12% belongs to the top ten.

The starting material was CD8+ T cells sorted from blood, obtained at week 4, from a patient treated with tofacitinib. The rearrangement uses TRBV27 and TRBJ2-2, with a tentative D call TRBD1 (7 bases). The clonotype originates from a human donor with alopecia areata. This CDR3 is CASSLLEGADGELFF. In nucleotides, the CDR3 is TGTGCCAGCAGTTTATTGGAGGGGGCTGACGGGGAGCTGTTTTTT.